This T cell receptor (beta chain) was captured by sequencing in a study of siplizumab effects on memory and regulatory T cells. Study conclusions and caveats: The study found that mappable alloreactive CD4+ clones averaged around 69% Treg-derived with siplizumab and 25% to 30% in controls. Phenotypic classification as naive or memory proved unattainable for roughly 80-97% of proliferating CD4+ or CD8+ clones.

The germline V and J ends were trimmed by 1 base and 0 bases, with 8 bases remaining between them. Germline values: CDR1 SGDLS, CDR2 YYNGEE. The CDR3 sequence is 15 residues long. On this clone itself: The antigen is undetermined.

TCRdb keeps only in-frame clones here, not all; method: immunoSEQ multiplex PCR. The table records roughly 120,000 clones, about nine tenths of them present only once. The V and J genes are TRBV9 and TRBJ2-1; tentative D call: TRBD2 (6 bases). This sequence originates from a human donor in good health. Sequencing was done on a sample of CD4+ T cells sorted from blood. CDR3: CASSVTGSSYNEQFF. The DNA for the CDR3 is TGTGCCAGCAGCGTAACCGGGAGCTCCTACAATGAGCAGTTCTTC.